Detailed here is one T cell receptor (beta chain). Antigen unknown. CDR1 and CDR2 from the germline V gene are SGDLS and YYNGEE. After removal of 0 bases from V and 4 bases from J, the junction contained 7 bases not matched to a gene. The CDR3 covers 16 residues. The PCR contained 60 Vbeta and 13 Jbeta primers. Profiled with immunoSEQ multiplex PCR; TCRdb holds only in-frame clones, not every one. Here the sample table reports under 200,000 clones. The sample belongs to a study of cytomegalovirus exposure and HLA in healthy donors. Study-wide results and limits: In a later analysis, TCR beta V- and J-gene trimming showed a link to a missense DCLRE1C variant. Analyses of presence and absence presupposed an approximately uniform sequencing depth across donors. Later, an analysis found that common viral pathogens appeared to be linked with several of the most significant clusters. Evidence from a later analysis indicated that most CMV-associated TCR beta chains looked HLA-restricted.

The receptor was derived from a man aged 25-40 years in good health and CMV-seronegative. Source material: PBMCs. The rearrangement uses TRBV9 and TRBJ2-3, with 8 bases that match TRBD1. The DNA of the CDR3 is TGTGCCAGCAGCGTAGCTGGCGGACAGGGATCAGATACGCAGTATTTT. Encoded protein: CASSVAGGQGSDTQYF.